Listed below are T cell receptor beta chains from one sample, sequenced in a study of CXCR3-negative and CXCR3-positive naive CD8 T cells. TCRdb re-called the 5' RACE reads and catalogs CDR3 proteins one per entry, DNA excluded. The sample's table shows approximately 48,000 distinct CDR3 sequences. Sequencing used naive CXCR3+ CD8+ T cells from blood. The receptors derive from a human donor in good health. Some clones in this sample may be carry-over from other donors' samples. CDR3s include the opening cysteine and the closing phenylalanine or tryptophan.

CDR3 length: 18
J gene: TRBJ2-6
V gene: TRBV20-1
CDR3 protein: CSARGYGTVPSGANVLTF

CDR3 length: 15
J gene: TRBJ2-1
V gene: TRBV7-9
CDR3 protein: CASSPATSFYNEQFF

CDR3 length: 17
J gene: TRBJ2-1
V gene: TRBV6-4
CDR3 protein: CASSDSWTGGSYNEQFF

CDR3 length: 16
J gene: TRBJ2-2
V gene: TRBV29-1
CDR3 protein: CSGRGQGALVTGELFF

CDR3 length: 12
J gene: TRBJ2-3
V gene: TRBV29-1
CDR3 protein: CSATAGGNTQYF

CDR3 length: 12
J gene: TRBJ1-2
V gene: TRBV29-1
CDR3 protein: CSAYRWNYGYTF

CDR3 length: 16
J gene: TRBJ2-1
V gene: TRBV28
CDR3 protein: CASSSESGIGGNEQLF

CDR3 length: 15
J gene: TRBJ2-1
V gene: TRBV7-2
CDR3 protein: CASSSGLAGWNEQFF

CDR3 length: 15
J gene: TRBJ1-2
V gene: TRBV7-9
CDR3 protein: CASSTSGTDYYGYTF

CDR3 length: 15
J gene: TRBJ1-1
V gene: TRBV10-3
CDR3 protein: CAISESGSLNTEAFF

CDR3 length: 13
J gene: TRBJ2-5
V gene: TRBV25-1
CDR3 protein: CASSRQFEETQYF

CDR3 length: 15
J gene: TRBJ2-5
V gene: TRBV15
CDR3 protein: CATSGRRGRSETQYF

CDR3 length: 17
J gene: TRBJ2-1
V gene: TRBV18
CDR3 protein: CASSPPSSGGYYNEQFF

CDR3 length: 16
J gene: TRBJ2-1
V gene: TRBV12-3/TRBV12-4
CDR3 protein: CASTEAVGGLINEQFF

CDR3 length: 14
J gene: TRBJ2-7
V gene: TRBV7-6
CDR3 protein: CASSFSGDSYEQYF

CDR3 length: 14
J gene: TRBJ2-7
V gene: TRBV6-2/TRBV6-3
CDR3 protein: CASSQGFSSYEQYF

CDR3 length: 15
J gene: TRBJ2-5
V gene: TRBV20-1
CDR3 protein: CSARPLAGYQETQYF

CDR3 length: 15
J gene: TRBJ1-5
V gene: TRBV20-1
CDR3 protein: CSAEIYQGSGQPQHF

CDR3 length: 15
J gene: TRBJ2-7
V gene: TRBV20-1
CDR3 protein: CSARNFVDSSYEQYF

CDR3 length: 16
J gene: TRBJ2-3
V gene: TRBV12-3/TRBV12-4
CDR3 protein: CASSLAIRGVTDTQYF

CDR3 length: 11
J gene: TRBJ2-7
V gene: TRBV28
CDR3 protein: CASSPPGEQYF

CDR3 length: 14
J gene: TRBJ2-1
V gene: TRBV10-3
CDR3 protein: CAIRPPGRENEQFF

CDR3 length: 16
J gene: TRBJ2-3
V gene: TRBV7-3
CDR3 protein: CASSLVLAIDTDTQYF

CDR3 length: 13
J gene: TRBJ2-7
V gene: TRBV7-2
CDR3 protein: CASSLLEPYEQYF

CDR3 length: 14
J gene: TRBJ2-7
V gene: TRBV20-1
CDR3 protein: CSARDLVRGYEQYF

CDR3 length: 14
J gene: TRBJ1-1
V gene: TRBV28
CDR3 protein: CASSLPTGNTEAFF

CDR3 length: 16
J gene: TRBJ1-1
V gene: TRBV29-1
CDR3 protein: CSVESRSLDSDTEAFF

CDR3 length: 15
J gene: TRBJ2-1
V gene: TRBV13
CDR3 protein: CASSLDRGPYNEQFF

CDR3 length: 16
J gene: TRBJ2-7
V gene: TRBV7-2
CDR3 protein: CASSLSRTSGAREQYF

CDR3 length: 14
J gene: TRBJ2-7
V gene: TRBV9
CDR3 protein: CASSPGSSSYEQYF

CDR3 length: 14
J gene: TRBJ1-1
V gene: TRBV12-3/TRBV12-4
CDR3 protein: CASRSTGFNTEAFF

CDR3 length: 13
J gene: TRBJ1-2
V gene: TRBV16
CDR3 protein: CASSHRTFNGYTF

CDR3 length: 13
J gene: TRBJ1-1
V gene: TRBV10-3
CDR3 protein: CALARDLNTEAFF

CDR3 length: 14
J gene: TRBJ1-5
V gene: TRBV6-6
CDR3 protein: CASSLTEDRQPQHF

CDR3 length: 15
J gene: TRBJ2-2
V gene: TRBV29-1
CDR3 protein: CSVPLAGGVAGELFF

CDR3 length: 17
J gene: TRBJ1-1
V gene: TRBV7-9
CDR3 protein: CASSLAFFQTMNTEAFF

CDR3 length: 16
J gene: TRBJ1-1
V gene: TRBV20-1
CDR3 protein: CSARDFIGKINTEAFF

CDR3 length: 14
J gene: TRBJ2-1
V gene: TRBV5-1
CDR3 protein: CASSWTGSYNEQFF

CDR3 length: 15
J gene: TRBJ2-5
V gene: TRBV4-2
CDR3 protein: CASSQLGTAQETQYF

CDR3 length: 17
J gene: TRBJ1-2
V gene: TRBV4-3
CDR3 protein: CASSQYVLLPDNYGYTF

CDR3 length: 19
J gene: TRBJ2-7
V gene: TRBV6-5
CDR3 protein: CASSSPPSGGYTSSYEQYF

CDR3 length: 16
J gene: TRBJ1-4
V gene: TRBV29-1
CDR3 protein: CSVYLGQGRWNEKLFF

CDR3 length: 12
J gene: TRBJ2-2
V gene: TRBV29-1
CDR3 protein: CSVVADTGELFF

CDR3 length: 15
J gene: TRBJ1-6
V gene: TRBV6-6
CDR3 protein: CASSYEGRGNSPLHF

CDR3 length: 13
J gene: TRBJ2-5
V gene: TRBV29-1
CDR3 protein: CSVDWDITETQYF

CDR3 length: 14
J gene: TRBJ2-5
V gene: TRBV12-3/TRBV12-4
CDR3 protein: CASKAAGGQETQYF